These 22 T cell receptor beta chains were all obtained from the same sample, sequenced in a study of blood T cell repertoires in COVID-19. Sequencing was performed with immunoSEQ multiplex PCR; in TCRdb, only in-frame clones are kept and a portion is missing. This table holds 250,000 or so clones, 86% found once. The sample consisted of PBMCs or T cells enriched from blood (not recorded which). These receptors were taken from a middle-aged man who had recovered from COVID-19.

This rearrangement joins TRBV18 to TRBJ1-5, with TRBD1 matching over 8 bases. CDR1 is KGHSH, CDR2 LQKENI, per germline. After removal of 5 bases from V and 3 bases from J, the junction contained 6 bases not matched to a gene. This CDR3 is built from 15 residues. The CDR3 bases are TGTGCCAGCTCAGCACAGGGGGATGCCAATCAGCCCCAGCATTTT. Amino acids: CASSAQGDANQPQHF.

This chain links TRBV6-4 with TRBJ2-3; a weak D match, TRBD2 (6 bases). The V end was cut by 8 bases, the J end by 0 bases, with 15 bases between. This CDR3 comprises 15 residues. Germline-derived CDR1 and CDR2 are MRHNA and SNTAGT. CDR3 amino acids: CASVRGIDSTDTQYF. The CDR3 region has the DNA TGTGCCAGCGTACGGGGGATCGATAGCACAGATACGCAGTATTTT.

In its sample, this clone was seen once. The chain joins TRBV28 to TRBJ2-7; the match to TRBD2 covers 8 bases. CDR1 and CDR2 from the germline V gene are MDHEN and SYDVKM. The CDR3 extends over 12 amino acids. V shed 7 bases and J 4 bases; nucleotides not matched to a gene: 3. DNA for the CDR3: TGTGCCAGCACCCCGGGGGGGTACGAGCAGTACTTC. This encodes CASTPGGYEQYF.

The V gene is TRBV18, the J gene TRBJ1-5; a possible D gene is TRBD1 (5 bases). The V end was cut by 4 bases, the J end by 6 bases, with 19 bases between. The length of the CDR3 is 16 residues. The germline CDR1 and CDR2 sequences are KGHSH and LQKENI. The chain's CDR3 is CASSRRGEGVVQPQHF. CDR3 nucleotides: TGTGCCAGCTCACGACGGGGGGAGGGAGTGGTTCAGCCCCAGCATTTT. Drawing the rest from reference TRBV18 and TRBJ1-5, the complete variable domain is NAGVMQNPRHLVRRRGQEARLRCSPMKGHSHVYWYRQLPEEGLKFMVYLQKENIIDESGMPKERFSAEFPKEGPSILRIQQVVRGDSAAYFCASSRRGEGVVQPQHFGDGTRLSIL.

This clone was counted a single time. This chain uses TRBV4-2 with TRBJ1-1; TRBD1 is a possible D gene (5 bases). Trimming left V 1 base short and J 3 bases short, with 9 bases between. The germline V gene has CDR1 LGHNA and CDR2 YNFKEQ. The CDR3 covers 14 residues. This CDR3 reads CASSQGAGYTEAFF. CDR3 coding DNA: TGTGCCAGCAGCCAAGGAGCAGGGTACACTGAAGCTTTCTTT.

By share of the sample, this clone is medium-sized. The gene calls are TRBV16 and TRBJ1-2; 11 positions match TRBD1. The CDR3 sequence is 14 residues long. Germline CDR1 and CDR2: KGHSY and FQNENV. Trimming removed 8 bases from V and 3 bases from J; junction bases left unmatched: 5. The CDR3 region is CASLGQGEDYGYTF. CDR3 nucleotides: TGTGCCAGCTTGGGACAGGGGGAAGACTATGGCTACACCTTC.

The CDR3 DNA follows: TGTGCCAGCAGTGATCCGGGGGATCAGCCCCAGCATTTT. Translating gives CASSDPGDQPQHF. The chain combines TRBV25-1 with TRBJ1-5; possibly TRBD1 for D (5 bases). The CDR3 covers 13 residues. CDR1 and CDR2 (germline): MGHDK, SYGVNS. V lost 3 bases and J lost 5, with 8 bases in between.

The genes are TRBV5-1 and TRBJ1-1, with D perhaps TRBD1 (5 bases). The CDR3 extends over 14 amino acids. In germline, CDR1 is SGHRS, CDR2 YFSETQ. V was pared by 4 bases and J by 0 bases, with 10 bases between. This CDR3 is CASSATTVNTEAFF. CDR3 nucleotides: TGCGCCAGCAGCGCTACGACAGTGAACACTGAAGCTTTCTTT.

The genes are TRBV15 and TRBJ2-7; D may be TRBD1 (6 bases). Looked up from germline, CDR1 is LNHNV and CDR2 is YYDKDF (reference sequence). V lost 5 bases to trimming and J lost 1 base, with 18 bases between them. The CDR3 extends over 16 amino acids. Written as DNA, the CDR3 is TGTGCCACCAGCCCCCCAGGGCAGGGGTCTTCCTACGAGCAGTACTTC. It translates to CATSPPGQGSSYEQYF.

The rearrangement joins TRBV11-2 to TRBJ1-1, with D uncertain. Trimming shortened V by 2 bases and J by 10 bases, and 11 bases separated the two germline ends. The CDR3 covers 12 residues. CDR1 SGHAT and CDR2 FQNNGV come from the germline V gene. Here the CDR3 reads CASSLNREGAFF. In DNA form, the CDR3 reads TGTGCCAGCAGCTTAAATAGGGAGGGAGCTTTCTTT.

The V call is TRBV19, the J call TRBJ1-2; D gene unclear. CDR3 length: 15 amino acids. Germline CDR1 LNHDA, CDR2 SQIVND (reference sequence). Trimming pared 5 bases from V and 2 bases from J, leaving 15 bases between. The DNA for the CDR3 is TGTGCCAGTAGTCCCCCGGCGGCTTTGAACTATGGCTACACCTTC. Its protein is CASSPPAALNYGYTF. Full variable domain (rest looked up from reference TRBV19 and TRBJ1-2): DGGITQSPKYLFRKEGQNVTLSCEQNLNHDAMYWYRQDPGQGLRLIYYSQIVNDFQKGDIAEGYSVSREKKESFPLTVTSAQKNPTAFYLCASSPPAALNYGYTFGSGTRLTVV.

This CDR3 is CASSLDRPGFGDEQYF. The CDR3 nucleotides are TGTGCCAGCAGCTTGGACAGGCCGGGGTTCGGGGACGAGCAGTACTTC. This sequence joins TRBV7-9 and TRBJ2-7; 7 nucleotides match TRBD1. This CDR3 is built from 16 residues. The germline CDR1 and CDR2 sequences are SEHNR and FQNEAQ (reference sequence). The J segment lost 5 bases and the V segment lost 3 bases, leaving 13 bases of the junction unmatched.

This rearrangement joins TRBV3-1 (or the pseudogene TRBV3-2) to TRBJ2-2; possibly TRBD2 for D (7 bases). The CDR3 runs to 20 residues. Between the trimmed V and J ends, which lost 5 bases and 5 bases, there was a span of 30 bases. Germline V gene data show CDR1 as LGHDT and CDR2 as YNNKEL (reference sequence). The CDR3 region is CASSSRLFGGPPRETGELFF. CDR3 bases: TGTGCCAGCAGCTCCCGTCTATTCGGGGGGCCACCCCGAGAAACCGGGGAGCTGTTTTTT.

This chain connects TRBV10-3 to TRBJ2-6; 9 bases map to TRBD1. V lost 0 bases to trimming and J lost 0 bases; unmatched junction nucleotides: 6. The CDR3 runs to 19 residues. Per the germline V gene, CDR1 is ENHRY and CDR2 is SYGVKD. CDR3 coding DNA: TGTGCCATCAGTGAGTCGACCGGGACAGGGACCTCTGGGGCCAACGTCCTGACTTTC. The encoded protein is CAISESTGTGTSGANVLTF.

CDR3 nucleotides: TGTGCCAGCAGCTTAAGGACAGCCTCCTACGAGCAGTACTTC. This codes for CASSLRTASYEQYF. The chain links TRBV7-9 to TRBJ2-7, with D possibly being TRBD1 (6 bases). The CDR3 loop spans 14 amino acids. CDR1 and CDR2 from the germline V gene are SEHNR and FQNEAQ (reference sequence). Trimming removed 2 bases from V and 0 bases from J, with 8 bases in between.

This sequence joins TRBV7-2 and TRBJ2-4; 7 positions agree with TRBD2. Losses at the gene ends were 1 base for V and 3 bases for J; bases not matched to a gene: 6. CDR3 length: 16 residues. Germline V lookup: CDR1 SGHTA, CDR2 FQGNSA. The CDR3 DNA reads TGTGCCAGCAGCTTAGAGGGAGGGCGCGGCAAAAACATTCAGTACTTC. Translation: CASSLEGGRGKNIQYF.

Comments on this clone: The junction shows a germline mismatch at one end, possibly a read error. The rearrangement uses TRBV4-2 and TRBJ2-7; no reliable D call. Germline loops: CDR1 LGHNA, CDR2 YNFKEQ. The CDR3 extends over 14 amino acids. The CDR3 sequence is CASSPLEDSNEQYF. CDR3 nucleotides: TGTGCCAGCAGCCCCCTCGAAGACTCCAACGAGCAGTACTTC.

This rearrangement joins TRBV5-6 to TRBJ2-7; 7 positions match TRBD1. Per germline, CDR1 SGHDT and CDR2 YYEEEE. The CDR3 has 15 amino acids. V trimming: 0 bases; J trimming: 5 bases; junction bases outside the gene matches: 8. The CDR3 DNA is TGTGCCAGCAGCTTGGAGACAGGGACGGGGAACGAGCAGTACTTC. It specifies CASSLETGTGNEQYF. Complete variable domain (other parts from reference TRBV5-6 and TRBJ2-7): DAGVTQSPTHLIKTRGQQVTLRCSPKSGHDTVSWYQQALGQGPQFIFQYYEEEERQRGNFPDRFSGHQFPNYSSELNVNALLLGDSALYLCASSLETGTGNEQYFGPGTRLTVT.

This clone was seen once. This CDR3 fails to terminate in the conserved phenylalanine or tryptophan, so it likely reflects a read error. Because the CDR3's place on the DNA is in doubt, the DNA is left out and the CDR3 is given as listed by TCRdb. This chain joins TRBV11-3 and TRBJ1-1; the table's D call, TRBD1, has no DNA check behind it. Per the germline V gene, CDR1 is SGHNT and CDR2 is YENEEA. Termini included, the CDR3 measures 12 amino acids. CDR3: CASSLVRRYRGL.

The chain uses TRBV4-1 and TRBJ2-5; D might be TRBD2 (6 bases). The CDR3 consists of 15 residues. Trimming shortened V by 5 bases and J by 4 bases, and 17 bases separated the two germline ends. Looked up from germline, CDR1 is MGHRA and CDR2 is YSYEKL. CDR3 region: CASSTLSGAGETQYF. Here the CDR3 DNA reads TGCGCCAGCAGCACCCTTTCGGGAGCCGGAGAGACCCAGTACTTC.

This clone has only a few counts. The CDR3, as DNA: TGTGCCAGCAGCTTAACAGGGGGCATGACCCAGTACTTC. Protein: CASSLTGGMTQYF. This rearrangement joins TRBV7-3 to TRBJ2-5, with 7 bases fitting TRBD1. Looked up from germline, CDR1 is SGHTA and CDR2 is FQGTGA. The V segment lost 0 bases and the J segment 7 bases; nucleotides outside the gene matches: 2. CDR3 length: 13 residues.

The chain links TRBV5-6 to TRBJ2-7; D uncertain. The CDR3 covers 14 residues. Germline V CDR1 and CDR2: SGHDT, YYEEEE. Deletions cut 1 base from V and 0 bases from J, with 8 bases between. The CDR3 nucleotides read TGTGCCAGCAGCTTGCGGCGGAGCTCCTACGAGCAGTACTTC. The encoded protein is CASSLRRSSYEQYF.